This TCR beta chain emerged from a study of CD8 T cells in Susac syndrome. Sequencing of TCR beta drew on CD8+ and CD4+ T cells from blood. CDR1 and CDR2 from the germline V gene are SGHAT and FQNNGV. CDR3 length equals 11 residues. Trimming pared 5 bases from V and 9 bases from J, leaving 11 bases between. The RNA input was about 0.45 to 1 ug, and it was reverse transcribed with random hexamers. TCRdb passed the immunoSEQ multiplex PCR reads through MiXCR, listing each CDR3 protein once. The sample contains 150,000 to 160,000 distinct CDR3 sequences, roughly 94% of which appear only once. Sequencing was done on a sample of CD8+ T cells from PBMCs. This chain joins TRBV11-2 and TRBJ2-7; D is unclear. This TCR came from a human donor with multiple sclerosis. CDR3 sequence: CASSHGPMQYF. The CDR3 bases are TGTGCCAGCAGCCACGGGCCGATGCAGTACTTC. The complete variable domain, with remaining parts taken from reference TRBV11-2 and TRBJ2-7, reads EAGVAQSPRYKIIEKRQSVAFWCNPISGHATLYWYQQILGQGPKLLIQFQNNGVVDDSQLPKDRFSAERLKGVDSTLKIQPAKLEDSAVYLCASSHGPMQYFGPGTRLTVT.